At least ten counts were recorded for the clone carrying this T cell receptor (beta chain). Its cognate antigen is unknown. The source of the sample is a study of early T cells in non-severe SARS-CoV-2 infection. Study details: Investigators sequenced bulk RNA drawn from unsorted whole blood, and chains remained unpaired.

The study, taken as a whole, reports: CD4 and private specificities were missed by VDJdb matching, which favored anti-spike CD8 responses.

V was trimmed by 1 base and J by 2 bases, leaving 9 bases between them. CDR1 is LNHDA and CDR2 is SQIVND in the germline V gene (reference sequence). This CDR3 is 15 amino acids long. The TCR library protocol attached unique molecular identifiers to the individual cDNA molecules. TCRdb re-called the 5' RACE reads with MiXCR, one entry per CDR3 protein. Here the sample spans around 40,000 distinct CDR3 sequences, under 7% being singletons. This sequence originates from an adult who was a healthcare worker with PCR-confirmed SARS-CoV-2 infection or an uninfected control (not recorded which). This specimen consisted of whole blood, obtained at baseline. The gene calls are TRBV19 and TRBJ2-1, with D perhaps matching TRBD1 or TRBD2 (6 bases each). Written as DNA, the CDR3 is TGTGCCAGTAGTATAGGAGGGGGGACCTACAATGAGCAGTTCTTC. Protein product: CASSIGGGTYNEQFF.